These T cell receptor beta chains were read from a single sample in a study of T cell changes during pregnancy in multiple sclerosis. Sequencing used immunoSEQ multiplex PCR; TCRdb keeps in-frame clones, though not all of them. The sample lists fewer than 45,000 clones, 91% seen once, with around 0.45% in the top ten. The sample here was CD4+ T cells from peripheral blood mononuclear cells, taken in the second trimester of pregnancy. The receptors derive from a female donor in good health, enrolled as a control in a pregnancy study. CDR3s include the opening cysteine and the closing phenylalanine or tryptophan. Each record gives: CDR3 length, clone size, D gene, V gene, J gene, CDR3 DNA, CDR3 protein. The D gene is left open where the match is weak. The listing skips clone size in some rows; elsewhere it reads once, few, many or a size class.

cdr3_length: 14; clone_size: .; d_call: .; v_call: TRBV5-1; j_call: TRBJ2-2; cdr3_nt: TGCGCCAGCAGCTACGACATGAACACCGGGGAGCTGTTTTTT; cdr3_aa: CASSYDMNTGELFF
cdr3_length: 16; clone_size: .; d_call: TRBD1; v_call: TRBV7-6; j_call: TRBJ1-3; cdr3_nt: TGTGCCAGCAGCTTAGGTGGACAGGGGTACGGAAACACCATATATTTT; cdr3_aa: CASSLGGQGYGNTIYF
cdr3_length: 12; clone_size: .; d_call: .; v_call: TRBV6-5; j_call: TRBJ1-4; cdr3_nt: TGTGCCAGCCGGGCGGGAGGAGAAAAACTGTTTTTT; cdr3_aa: CASRAGGEKLFF
cdr3_length: 12; clone_size: .; d_call: TRBD2; v_call: TRBV29-1; j_call: TRBJ2-1; cdr3_nt: TGCAGCGTTGAAGTCGGGAGGAATGAGCAGTTCTTC; cdr3_aa: CSVEVGRNEQFF
cdr3_length: 13; clone_size: .; d_call: .; v_call: TRBV18; j_call: TRBJ2-5; cdr3_nt: TGTGCCAGCTCACCTAGTTTTCAAGAGACCCAGTACTTC; cdr3_aa: CASSPSFQETQYF
cdr3_length: 12; clone_size: .; d_call: .; v_call: TRBV7-3; j_call: TRBJ2-1; cdr3_nt: TGTGCCAGCAGCTCGTCAGGGAATGAGCAGTTCTTC; cdr3_aa: CASSSSGNEQFF
cdr3_length: 14; clone_size: .; d_call: .; v_call: TRBV5-1; j_call: TRBJ1-2; cdr3_nt: TGCGCCAGCAGCTTGGCACAGCTTAACTATGGCTACACCTTC; cdr3_aa: CASSLAQLNYGYTF
cdr3_length: 19; clone_size: .; d_call: TRBD2; v_call: TRBV5-1; j_call: TRBJ2-1; cdr3_nt: TGCGCCAGCAGCTTAGTAGCGGGAGGACCGTCCCATCAATACAATGAGCAGTTCTTC; cdr3_aa: CASSLVAGGPSHQYNEQFF
cdr3_length: 14; clone_size: .; d_call: TRBD1; v_call: TRBV2; j_call: TRBJ2-1; cdr3_nt: TGTGCCAGCTCGAAGGACAGGGGTGTCGATGAGCAGTTCTTC; cdr3_aa: CASSKDRGVDEQFF
cdr3_length: 15; clone_size: .; d_call: .; v_call: TRBV14; j_call: TRBJ2-1; cdr3_nt: TGTGCCAGCAGCCCGTTGACTAGTGGAGGGGATGAGCAGTTCTTC; cdr3_aa: CASSPLTSGGDEQFF
cdr3_length: 13; clone_size: .; d_call: TRBD1; v_call: TRBV15; j_call: TRBJ1-6; cdr3_nt: TGTGCCACCGGGGGACAGGGAGATTCACCCCTCCACTTT; cdr3_aa: CATGGQGDSPLHF
cdr3_length: 13; clone_size: .; d_call: .; v_call: TRBV7-9; j_call: TRBJ1-2; cdr3_nt: TGTGCCAGCAGCGCGCGCCGGGGCTATGGCTACACCTTC; cdr3_aa: CASSARRGYGYTF
cdr3_length: 14; clone_size: few; d_call: TRBD2; v_call: TRBV7-2; j_call: TRBJ2-7; cdr3_nt: TGTGCCAGCAGTTCCCCTAGCGGGGGGTACGAGCAGTACTTC; cdr3_aa: CASSSPSGGYEQYF
cdr3_length: 13; clone_size: .; d_call: .; v_call: TRBV5-1; j_call: TRBJ2-2; cdr3_nt: TGCGCCAGCGGGGGCCCTCACACCGGGGAGCTGTTTTTT; cdr3_aa: CASGGPHTGELFF
cdr3_length: 15; clone_size: .; d_call: TRBD2; v_call: TRBV2; j_call: TRBJ2-1; cdr3_nt: TGTGCCAGCAGTGCACTAGCGGGGGTCCCCAATGAGCAGTTCTTC; cdr3_aa: CASSALAGVPNEQFF
cdr3_length: 15; clone_size: .; d_call: .; v_call: TRBV5-1; j_call: TRBJ1-4; cdr3_nt: TGCGCCAGCAGCGCGAGGCGACTCCTTAATGAAAAACTGTTTTTT; cdr3_aa: CASSARRLLNEKLFF
cdr3_length: 14; clone_size: .; d_call: TRBD1; v_call: TRBV6-5; j_call: TRBJ1-1; cdr3_nt: TGTGCCAGCAGTCCGCTGGGGACAGGGGGCGAAGCTTTCTTT; cdr3_aa: CASSPLGTGGEAFF
cdr3_length: 14; clone_size: .; d_call: TRBD2; v_call: TRBV9; j_call: TRBJ2-1; cdr3_nt: TGTGCCAGCAGCGTAGCCAGCGGGGGGCCTGAGCAGTTCTTC; cdr3_aa: CASSVASGGPEQFF
cdr3_length: 14; clone_size: .; d_call: TRBD2; v_call: TRBV7-9; j_call: TRBJ2-1; cdr3_nt: TGTGCCAGCAGTATTGGACTAGCCTACAATGAGCAGTTCTTC; cdr3_aa: CASSIGLAYNEQFF
cdr3_length: 16; clone_size: .; d_call: TRBD2; v_call: TRBV11-2; j_call: TRBJ2-1; cdr3_nt: TGTGCCAGCAGCTCCGGGACTAGCGGGGGGTTAGCTGAGCAGTTCTTC; cdr3_aa: CASSSGTSGGLAEQFF
cdr3_length: 12; clone_size: .; d_call: .; v_call: TRBV30; j_call: TRBJ2-1; cdr3_nt: TGTGCCTGGAGTATTACAGGGAATGAGCAGTTCTTC; cdr3_aa: CAWSITGNEQFF
cdr3_length: 15; clone_size: .; d_call: TRBD2; v_call: TRBV19; j_call: TRBJ2-1; cdr3_nt: TGTGCCAGTAACGAAGGACTAGGCTCCTACAATGAGCAGTTCTTC; cdr3_aa: CASNEGLGSYNEQFF
cdr3_length: 12; clone_size: .; d_call: .; v_call: TRBV10-3; j_call: TRBJ2-7; cdr3_nt: TGTGCCTCCAAGGGGGAAGGCTACGAGCAGTACTTC; cdr3_aa: CASKGEGYEQYF
cdr3_length: 13; clone_size: .; d_call: .; v_call: TRBV2; j_call: TRBJ1-1; cdr3_nt: TGTGCCAGCAGTGGACAGGTCTTCACTGAAGCTTTCTTT; cdr3_aa: CASSGQVFTEAFF
cdr3_length: 14; clone_size: .; d_call: .; v_call: TRBV7-2; j_call: TRBJ2-7; cdr3_nt: TGTGCCAGCAGCTTCAGCCGGGGGTTCGACGAGCAGTACTTC; cdr3_aa: CASSFSRGFDEQYF
cdr3_length: 14; clone_size: .; d_call: .; v_call: TRBV2; j_call: TRBJ1-2; cdr3_nt: TGTGCCAGCAGTGTTGACAACGTTAACTATGGCTACACCTTC; cdr3_aa: CASSVDNVNYGYTF
cdr3_length: 16; clone_size: .; d_call: .; v_call: TRBV5-6; j_call: TRBJ2-7; cdr3_nt: TGTGCCAGCAGCTCAGGGCTAGGGGACAACTCCTACGAGCAGTACTTC; cdr3_aa: CASSSGLGDNSYEQYF
cdr3_length: 15; clone_size: .; d_call: TRBD1; v_call: TRBV5-6; j_call: TRBJ1-2; cdr3_nt: TGTGCCAGCAGCTTTGCGGACAGGGGTAACTATGGCTACACCTTC; cdr3_aa: CASSFADRGNYGYTF